The 4 T cell receptor beta chains given below trace back to one sample, sequenced in a study of spatial heterogeneity in lung cancer. TCRdb re-analysed the 5' RACE reads in MiXCR, keeping a single row per CDR3 protein. The sample yields 15,000 to 20,000 distinct CDR3 sequences, about a fifth seen once. Time point noted: sample taken at primary tumor resection. Whole RNA from tumor, nontumor lung or frozen PBMC was sequenced unsorted. This material consisted of PBMCs, taken at surgery. The source is a female donor with early-stage non-small cell lung cancer.

At least ten counts were recorded for this clonotype. The chain links TRBV7-2 to TRBJ2-7, with D maybe TRBD2 (6 bases). CDR1 SGHTA and CDR2 FQGNSA come from the germline V gene. V was clipped by 1 base and J by 5 bases, with 15 bases between them. The CDR3 consists of 15 residues. This chain's CDR3 is CASSLGPGRSDEQYF. The CDR3 bases are TGTGCCAGCAGCTTAGGGCCCGGGAGATCCGACGAGCAGTACTTC.

The CDR3 DNA follows: TGTGCCAGCAGCAGGCCCCCGGGCAGAAGCTCCTACAATGAGCAGTTCTTC. Its translation: CASSRPPGRSSYNEQFF. The rearrangement links TRBV3-1 to TRBJ2-1; D unresolved. The CDR3 extends over 17 amino acids. Germline V CDR1 and CDR2: LGHDT, YNNKEL (reference sequence). The ends were cut back, 5 bases at V and 0 bases at J, with 17 bases in the middle.

The table lists this clonotype with many counts. V usage is TRBV28 and J usage is TRBJ1-4, with D hard to call. With 8 bases removed from V and 8 bases from J, the gap between germline ends came to 15 bases. Germline V gives CDR1 MDHEN, CDR2 SYDVKM. The CDR3 extends over 13 amino acids. Written as DNA, the CDR3 is TGTGCCAGCCGGACTTCTATCAGGGAAAAACTGTTTTTT. Amino acid sequence: CASRTSIREKLFF.

V gene TRBV13 combines with J gene TRBJ2-7, with TRBD1 as a possible D gene (6 bases). The CDR3 sequence is 14 residues long. Germline V gene sequence: CDR1 PRHDT, CDR2 FYEKMQ (reference sequence). V was trimmed by 5 bases and J by 9 bases, leaving 20 bases between them. CDR3 DNA sequence: TGTGCCAGCAGCCCCCGTTACAGGGAACTGCGGCAGTACTTC. It translates to CASSPRYRELRQYF.